The 9 T cell receptor beta chains reported below all come from one sample, sequenced in a study of OX40 agonist ivuxolimab in advanced cancers. Measured with immunoSEQ multiplex PCR; TCRdb has only the in-frame clones, and not every one. The sample consists of over 55,000 clones, approximately 89% of them appearing once. Here the sequenced sample was CD4+ or CD8+ T cells sorted from blood, taken in a trial of the OX40 agonist ivuxolimab. The receptors come from an adult with an advanced solid tumor such as melanoma, head and neck, liver or kidney cancer.

V and J are TRBV29-1 and TRBJ2-3; D is perhaps TRBD2 (6 bases). The CDR3 is 17 amino acids. Trimming pared 6 bases from V and 2 bases from J, leaving 24 bases between. The V gene's germline CDR1 is SQVTM and CDR2 ANQGSEA. In nucleotides, the CDR3 is TGCAGCGTCGCCCACCCGCAGGAGGGTGAGACCACAGATACGCAGTATTTT. Its protein product is CSVAHPQEGETTDTQYF.

This chain links TRBV7-2 with TRBJ1-2, with D unclear. The germline gives CDR1 SGHTA, CDR2 FQGNSA. This CDR3 region has 13 residues. V was cut by 5 bases and J by 4 bases, with 11 bases left in between. CDR3 nucleotides: TGTGCCAGCAGCGTAGAGTCGGGCTATGGCTACACCTTC. This codes for CASSVESGYGYTF.

The chain recombines TRBV11-2 with TRBJ2-7; D assignment may be TRBD1 or TRBD2 (5 bases each). The CDR3 extends over 15 amino acids. In germline, CDR1 is SGHAT, CDR2 FQNNGV. Between the trimmed V and J ends, which lost 2 bases and 4 bases, there was a span of 15 bases. Written as DNA, the CDR3 is TGTGCCAGCAGCTTACAGAGGGGTAAATCGTACGAGCAGTACTTC. This gives the protein CASSLQRGKSYEQYF.

With respect to this clone: The junction departs from germline at one end; a sequencing error may be responsible. The gene calls are TRBV7-9 and TRBJ2-3; possibly TRBD2 for D (5 bases). Germline V gene data show CDR1 as SEHNR and CDR2 as FQNEAQ (reference sequence). The CDR3 totals 14 residues. CDR3 nucleotides: TGTGCCAGCAGCCTAGCAACCGGCACAGATACGCAGTATTTT. This codes for CASSLATGTDTQYF.

CDR3 DNA sequence: TGTGCCAGCAAGACAGGGAAAGCCGAGCAGTACTTC. Translation gives CASKTGKAEQYF. V gene TRBV28 combines with J gene TRBJ2-7; 7 nucleotides match TRBD1. V dropped 7 bases and J dropped 6; count of bases not matched to a gene: 6. The length of the CDR3 is 12 residues. From germline, CDR1 is MDHEN and CDR2 SYDVKM.

V and J are TRBV7-8 and TRBJ2-7; D ambiguous. Trimming took 2 bases from V and 0 from J, leaving 8 bases between them. The CDR3 is 14 residues long. Per germline, CDR1 SGHVS and CDR2 FQNEAQ. The DNA for the CDR3 is TGTGCCAGCAGCTTATTTCCCGGCTCCTACGAGCAGTACTTC. As protein: CASSLFPGSYEQYF. Using reference TRBV7-8 and TRBJ2-7 for the parts outside the CDR3, the full variable domain is GAGVSQSPRYKVAKRGQDVALRCDPISGHVSLFWYQQALGQGPEFLTYFQNEAQLDKSGLPSDRFFAERPEGSVSTLKIQRTQQEDSAVYLCASSLFPGSYEQYFGPGTRLTVT.

This clone has just one count. The chain carries TRBV9 and TRBJ1-5; D is perhaps TRBD1 (6 bases). This CDR3 spans 15 amino acids. Trimming took off 3 bases at V and 2 bases at J, with 12 bases between the two ends. CDR1 and CDR2 (germline): SGDLS, YYNGEE. CDR3 sequence reads: CASSAEGEGNQPQHF. As DNA, the CDR3 is TGTGCCAGCAGCGCCGAGGGGGAAGGCAATCAGCCCCAGCATTTT.

This clone has just one count. This chain connects TRBV28 to TRBJ1-3; D is perhaps TRBD1 (5 bases). Germline assignment: CDR1 MDHEN and CDR2 SYDVKM. The CDR3 spans 16 residues. V gave up 3 bases and J gave up 2 bases, with 14 bases separating them. CDR3: CASSFNGGRAGNTIYF. CDR3 in DNA: TGTGCCAGCAGTTTTAATGGGGGTCGCGCTGGAAACACCATATATTTT.

This chain uses TRBV18 with TRBJ2-2, with 14 nucleotides matching TRBD2. The CDR3 extends over 20 amino acids. V was clipped by 3 bases and J by 6 bases; unmatched bases: 15. CDR1 and CDR2 from the germline V gene are KGHSH and LQKENI. Here the CDR3 reads CASSPKNTGTSGSMSGELFF. Written as DNA, the CDR3 is TGTGCCAGCTCACCCAAAAACACCGGGACTAGCGGGAGTATGTCCGGGGAGCTGTTTTTT.